Listed below are T cell receptor beta chains from one sample, sequenced in a study of cytomegalovirus exposure and HLA in healthy donors. TCRdb's copy holds only in-frame clones and misses some; the assay was immunoSEQ multiplex PCR. The data contain approximately 120,000 clones, around three quarters of them singletons. Sequencing used PBMCs. The receptors derive from a female donor in good health and CMV-seronegative. Each CDR3 is given with its conserved first and last residue. The order of the fields is V gene, clone size, J gene, D gene, CDR3 protein, CDR3 DNA. D genes are given only for firm matches. Expanded clones get a size class; other rows say once, few or many, or leave the size out.

v_gene: TRBV5-6
abundance: NA
j_gene: TRBJ2-2
d_gene: TRBD1
CDR3aa: CASSLTGDVTGELFF
CDR3nt: TGTGCCAGCAGCTTGACAGGGGACGTCACCGGGGAGCTGTTTTTT

v_gene: TRBV28
abundance: NA
j_gene: TRBJ1-1
d_gene: NA
CDR3aa: CASSSGDTEAFF
CDR3nt: TGTGCCAGCAGTTCGGGGGACACTGAAGCTTTCTTT

v_gene: TRBV27
abundance: NA
j_gene: TRBJ1-2
d_gene: NA
CDR3aa: CASSPKGTPLKGYTF
CDR3nt: TGTGCCAGCAGCCCAAAAGGGACTCCCCTAAAGGGCTACACCTTC

v_gene: TRBV10-3
abundance: NA
j_gene: TRBJ2-7
d_gene: NA
CDR3aa: CATKTGPTVTHEQYF
CDR3nt: TGTGCCACAAAAACTGGGCCCACGGTGACACACGAGCAGTACTTC

v_gene: TRBV4-2
abundance: NA
j_gene: TRBJ2-7
d_gene: NA
CDR3aa: CASSHGGAYEQYF
CDR3nt: TGTGCCAGCAGCCACGGTGGGGCTTACGAGCAGTACTTC

v_gene: TRBV21-1
abundance: NA
j_gene: TRBJ2-1
d_gene: NA
CDR3aa: CASSSGRNNEQFF
CDR3nt: TGTGCCAGCAGTAGCGGGAGAAACAATGAGCAGTTCTTC

v_gene: TRBV5-1
abundance: NA
j_gene: TRBJ2-5
d_gene: TRBD2
CDR3aa: CASSTLAGGPETQYF
CDR3nt: TGCGCCAGCAGCACACTAGCGGGGGGGCCGGAGACCCAGTACTTC

v_gene: TRBV30
abundance: NA
j_gene: TRBJ2-1
d_gene: TRBD2
CDR3aa: CAWSQGTSNEQFF
CDR3nt: TGTGCCTGGAGTCAGGGGACTAGCAATGAGCAGTTCTTC

v_gene: TRBV6-4
abundance: once
j_gene: TRBJ2-3
d_gene: NA
CDR3aa: CASSAQGIGTDTQYF
CDR3nt: TGTGCCAGCAGTGCTCAGGGAATTGGCACAGATACGCAGTATTTT

v_gene: TRBV19
abundance: NA
j_gene: TRBJ1-6
d_gene: NA
CDR3aa: CASTGAYNSPLHF
CDR3nt: TGTGCCAGTACAGGGGCCTATAATTCACCCCTCCACTTT

v_gene: TRBV9
abundance: NA
j_gene: TRBJ2-3
d_gene: NA
CDR3aa: CASSDSGFGTDTQYF
CDR3nt: TGTGCCAGCAGCGATAGCGGATTTGGCACAGATACGCAGTATTTT

v_gene: TRBV7-2
abundance: few
j_gene: TRBJ1-1
d_gene: TRBD1
CDR3aa: CASSFRQGEAFF
CDR3nt: TGTGCCAGCAGCTTCAGACAGGGTGAAGCTTTCTTT

v_gene: TRBV10-3
abundance: NA
j_gene: TRBJ1-3
d_gene: NA
CDR3aa: CAISVSGRHTIYF
CDR3nt: TGTGCCATCAGTGTTTCAGGGAGGCACACCATATATTTT

v_gene: TRBV2
abundance: NA
j_gene: TRBJ2-4
d_gene: NA
CDR3aa: CASSSPPNIQYF
CDR3nt: TGTGCCAGCAGCTCCCCCCCCAACATTCAGTACTTC

v_gene: TRBV18
abundance: NA
j_gene: TRBJ2-1
d_gene: NA
CDR3aa: CASSPESRRDEQFF
CDR3nt: TGTGCCAGCTCACCAGAGTCGAGGAGGGATGAGCAGTTCTTC

v_gene: TRBV19
abundance: NA
j_gene: TRBJ1-2
d_gene: NA
CDR3aa: CATARGVTYGYTF
CDR3nt: TGTGCCACCGCACGGGGGGTGACCTATGGCTACACCTTC

v_gene: TRBV5-4
abundance: once
j_gene: TRBJ2-2
d_gene: TRBD2
CDR3aa: CANRGGTSVTGELFF
CDR3nt: TGTGCCAACAGGGGGGGGACTAGCGTAACCGGGGAGCTGTTTTTT

v_gene: TRBV19
abundance: NA
j_gene: TRBJ1-6
d_gene: TRBD1
CDR3aa: CASSHTGATYSPLHF
CDR3nt: TGTGCCAGTAGTCATACAGGGGCCACCTATTCACCCCTCCACTTT

v_gene: TRBV27
abundance: NA
j_gene: TRBJ2-4
d_gene: TRBD1
CDR3aa: CASMGQGRNIQYF
CDR3nt: TGTGCCAGCATGGGACAGGGGAGAAACATTCAGTACTTC

v_gene: TRBV14
abundance: NA
j_gene: TRBJ2-1
d_gene: TRBD2
CDR3aa: CASSQEWRGEQFF
CDR3nt: TGTGCCAGCAGCCAAGAATGGCGGGGGGAGCAGTTCTTC

v_gene: TRBV6-1
abundance: NA
j_gene: TRBJ2-7
d_gene: NA
CDR3aa: CASSEQGYEQYF
CDR3nt: TGTGCCAGCAGTGAACAGGGATACGAGCAGTACTTC

v_gene: TRBV9
abundance: few
j_gene: TRBJ2-7
d_gene: NA
CDR3aa: CASSVGRGMGEQYF
CDR3nt: TGTGCCAGCAGCGTAGGAAGAGGGATGGGCGAGCAGTACTTC

v_gene: TRBV7-2
abundance: NA
j_gene: TRBJ1-2
d_gene: TRBD1
CDR3aa: CASSPRDRPPYGYTF
CDR3nt: TGTGCCAGCAGCCCCCGGGACAGGCCGCCTTATGGCTACACCTTC

v_gene: TRBV19
abundance: NA
j_gene: TRBJ2-3
d_gene: TRBD1
CDR3aa: CASSPGTGGLDTQYF
CDR3nt: TGTGCCAGTTCCCCCGGGACAGGGGGCTTAGATACGCAGTATTTT

v_gene: TRBV27
abundance: NA
j_gene: TRBJ2-5
d_gene: TRBD2
CDR3aa: CASSLSRGGETQYF
CDR3nt: TGTGCCAGCAGTTTATCGAGGGGAGGGGAGACCCAGTACTTC

v_gene: TRBV7-8
abundance: NA
j_gene: TRBJ1-3
d_gene: NA
CDR3aa: CASSYDRRGNTIYF
CDR3nt: TGTGCCAGCAGTTATGACAGGCGTGGAAACACCATATATTTT

v_gene: TRBV30
abundance: NA
j_gene: TRBJ2-7
d_gene: NA
CDR3aa: CAWNPFQGRRTREWEQYF
CDR3nt: TGTGCCTGGAATCCCTTTCAGGGCAGGAGAACCCGAGAGTGGGAGCAGTACTTC

v_gene: TRBV28
abundance: NA
j_gene: TRBJ2-7
d_gene: TRBD2
CDR3aa: CASWTGGGTSGRALDEQYF
CDR3nt: TGTGCCAGTTGGACAGGGGGGGGGACTAGCGGGAGGGCCCTGGACGAGCAGTACTTC

v_gene: TRBV30
abundance: NA
j_gene: TRBJ2-5
d_gene: NA
CDR3aa: CAWTSGQETQYF
CDR3nt: TGTGCCTGGACGAGCGGTCAAGAGACCCAGTACTTC

v_gene: TRBV7-2
abundance: NA
j_gene: TRBJ1-2
d_gene: NA
CDR3aa: CASSPIGEGGYTF
CDR3nt: TGTGCCAGCAGCCCAATAGGGGAAGGCGGCTACACCTTC